This entry describes one T cell receptor beta chain. The sample belongs to a study of technical replicates of blood from several donors. The assay was immunoSEQ multiplex PCR, and TCRdb's table has in-frame clones only and misses some. The repertoire consists of under 95,000 clones, with roughly 98% occurring once and the leading ten covering around 0.15%. The length of the CDR3 is 14 residues. Trimming took 4 bases from V and 0 from J; bases not matched to a gene: 2. Germline-derived CDR1 and CDR2 are SEHNR and FQNEAQ (reference sequence). The sequencing input was T cells isolated from PBMCs. The V call is TRBV7-9, the J call TRBJ2-5, with 7 bases lining up with TRBD2. The receptor was isolated from a human donor in good health. CDR3 residues: CASSSGLDQETQYF. As DNA, the CDR3 is TGTGCCAGCAGCTCAGGACTAGACCAAGAGACCCAGTACTTC.